The clone carrying this T cell receptor beta chain was observed at least ten times. Its antigen is undetermined. Deletions cut 1 base from V and 6 bases from J, with 12 bases between. Germline V gene data show CDR1 as LNHNV and CDR2 as YYDKDF (reference sequence). The CDR3 totals 14 residues. From the 5' RACE reads, TCRdb called clonotypes with MiXCR, one entry per CDR3 protein. This sample has 90,000 or so distinct CDR3 sequences, with roughly 10% found just once. The data were obtained in a study of spatial heterogeneity in lung cancer. Study overall: On average, each unique TCR and UMI combination appeared more than ten times in raw reads. Study results and caveats: Ubiquitous expanded tumor TCRs showed up in blood more at resection than follow-up.

As to time point: sample taken at primary tumor resection. No cells were sorted before sequencing. The whole RNA sequenced was extracted from tumor, nontumor lung or frozen PBMC. The TCR comes from a male donor with early-stage non-small cell lung cancer. The sequences come from PBMCs, collected at surgery. The chain uses TRBV15 and TRBJ1-1; D might be TRBD1 (5 bases). The DNA of the CDR3 is TGTGCCACCAGCAGAGCAGGGAGTGCGCCTGAAGCTTTCTTT. Its translation: CATSRAGSAPEAFF.